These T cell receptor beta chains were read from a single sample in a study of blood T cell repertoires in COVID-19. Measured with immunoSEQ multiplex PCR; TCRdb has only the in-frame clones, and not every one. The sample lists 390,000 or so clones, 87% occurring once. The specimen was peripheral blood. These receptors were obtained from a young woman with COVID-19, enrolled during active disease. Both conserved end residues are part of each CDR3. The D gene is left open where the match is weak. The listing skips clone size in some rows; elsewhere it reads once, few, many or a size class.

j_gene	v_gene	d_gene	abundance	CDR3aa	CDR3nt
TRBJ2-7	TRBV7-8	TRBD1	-	CASSLASGGSYEQYF	TGTGCCAGCAGCTTGGCCTCAGGGGGCTCCTACGAGCAGTACTTC
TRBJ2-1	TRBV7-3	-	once	CASSSQEARDNEQFF	TGTGCCAGCAGCTCCCAGGAGGCACGTGACAATGAGCAGTTCTTC
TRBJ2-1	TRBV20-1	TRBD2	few	CSASAGLALNFNEQFF	TGCAGTGCTAGTGCGGGACTAGCGCTAAATTTCAATGAGCAGTTCTTC
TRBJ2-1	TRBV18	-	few	CASSPGTDRNEQFF	TGTGCCAGCTCGCCCGGGACCGACAGGAATGAGCAGTTCTTC
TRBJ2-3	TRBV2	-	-	CAVPGPIKGPDTQYF	TGTGCCGTACCGGGCCCTATTAAGGGGCCAGATACGCAGTATTTT
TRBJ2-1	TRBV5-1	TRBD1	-	CASSLEGQGGSEQFF	TGCGCCAGCAGCTTGGAGGGACAGGGGGGTAGTGAGCAGTTCTTC
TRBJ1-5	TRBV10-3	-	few	CAISEDSRSNQPQHF	TGTGCCATCAGTGAGGACAGTCGTAGCAATCAGCCCCAGCATTTT
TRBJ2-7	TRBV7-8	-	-	CASSLSFTGSYEQYF	TGTGCCAGCAGCTTATCGTTTACGGGATCCTACGAGCAGTACTTC
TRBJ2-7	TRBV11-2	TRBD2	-	CASSSTWASGWSSYEQYF	TGTGCCAGCAGCTCTACTTGGGCTAGCGGGTGGAGCTCCTACGAGCAGTACTTC
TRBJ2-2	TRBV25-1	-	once	CASSELVIGELFF	TGTGCCAGCAGTGAATTAGTCATCGGGGAGCTGTTTTTT
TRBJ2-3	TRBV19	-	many	CASSIGLGGGDTQYF	TGTGCCAGTAGTATAGGACTAGGAGGAGGAGATACGCAGTATTTT
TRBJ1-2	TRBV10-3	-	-	CANSGAHGYTF	TGTGCCAACTCGGGAGCCCACGGCTACACCTTC
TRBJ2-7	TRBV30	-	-	CAWSVGAGFYEQYF	TGTGCCTGGAGTGTAGGGGCCGGGTTCTACGAGCAGTACTTC